This T cell receptor (beta chain) was sequenced for a study of shared clonotypes between healthy human individuals. Germline CDR1 reads SGHAT; CDR2 reads FQDESV (reference sequence). The V end lost 0 bases, the J end lost 4 bases, and 7 bases lay between the germline ends. The CDR3 extends over 14 amino acids. Only in-frame clones appear in the TCRdb table, and some are missing; sequencing was by immunoSEQ multiplex PCR. The sample has roughly 1 million clones; 75% to 80% are singletons. Donors were Caucasian adults residing in Nashville, Tennessee, USA. The V and J genes are TRBV11-1 and TRBJ2-1; no clear D. Input material: memory CD4+ T cells from PBMCs. The subset here: CD45RA-negative fraction. This TCR was recovered from a man between 18 and 29 years old in good health. Some clones in this sample may be carry-over from other donors' samples. CDR3 coding DNA: TGTGCCAGCAGCTTAGCATCCAGATACAATGAGCAGTTCTTC. Protein product: CASSLASRYNEQFF.